A selection of T cell receptor beta chains follows, all from one sample in a study of OX40 agonist ivuxolimab in advanced cancers. Sequencing was performed with immunoSEQ multiplex PCR; in TCRdb, only in-frame clones are kept and a portion is missing. The sample yields about 36,000 clones, around 90% seen once. The input for sequencing was CD4+ or CD8+ T cells sorted from blood, taken in a trial of the OX40 agonist ivuxolimab. These receptors all come from an adult with an advanced solid tumor such as melanoma, head and neck, liver or kidney cancer. The CDR3 runs from the conserved cysteine through the conserved F or W. A D gene is named only where the DNA matches it firmly. Not every row has a clone size; where given, it reads once, few, many or a size class.

D gene	V gene	clone size	CDR3 length	J gene	CDR3 protein	CDR3 DNA
-	TRBV11-2	-	13	TRBJ2-3	CASSLVRLDTQYF	TGTGCCAGCAGCTTAGTGAGGTTAGATACGCAGTATTTT
TRBD2	TRBV7-2	-	15	TRBJ2-1	CASSPVAGGPSEQFF	TGTGCCAGCAGCCCAGTAGCGGGGGGGCCCAGTGAGCAGTTCTTC
-	TRBV6-6	once	12	TRBJ2-5	CASSYAGETQYF	TGTGCCAGCAGTTATGCGGGAGAGACCCAGTACTTC
TRBD1	TRBV29-1	once	15	TRBJ2-6	CSVYTGVSGANVLTF	TGCAGCGTCTACACAGGGGTCTCTGGGGCCAACGTCCTGACTTTC
TRBD1	TRBV28	-	15	TRBJ2-6	CASSHRGSGANVLTF	TGTGCCAGCAGTCACAGGGGTTCCGGGGCCAACGTCCTGACTTTC
-	TRBV15	-	18	TRBJ1-5	CATSRDGYPGTSSQPQHF	TGTGCCACCAGCAGAGATGGGTATCCAGGGACTAGTAGTCAGCCCCAGCATTTT
-	TRBV5-1	-	17	TRBJ2-5	CASSLALGLVDQETQYF	TGCGCCAGCAGCTTGGCCCTGGGTTTAGTGGACCAAGAGACCCAGTACTTC
-	TRBV18	-	17	TRBJ1-1	CASSPPAPRRKNTEAFF	TGTGCCAGCTCCCCACCGGCACCTCGACGGAAGAACACTGAAGCTTTCTTT
-	TRBV19	few	14	TRBJ1-5	CATPLGGASQPQHF	TGTGCCACTCCCCTTGGGGGGGCTAGTCAGCCCCAGCATTTT
TRBD2	TRBV5-5	once	17	TRBJ2-5	CASSVGLAGGPGKTQYF	TGTGCCAGCAGCGTCGGACTAGCGGGAGGGCCGGGGAAGACCCAGTACTTC
-	TRBV5-1	-	13	TRBJ2-7	CASSLGRRYEQYF	TGCGCCAGCAGCTTGGGGCGGCGCTACGAGCAGTACTTC
-	TRBV5-4	-	13	TRBJ2-5	CASSLAMGETQYF	TGTGCCAGCAGCTTGGCCATGGGGGAGACCCAGTACTTC
TRBD2	TRBV7-3	-	15	TRBJ2-3	CASSLSGRSADTQYF	TGTGCCAGCAGTCTTAGCGGGAGGAGCGCAGATACGCAGTATTTT
-	TRBV7-9	-	13	TRBJ2-5	CASSQSNQETQYF	TGTGCCAGCAGTCAGTCTAACCAAGAGACCCAGTACTTC
TRBD2	TRBV7-9	-	18	TRBJ2-1	CASSLYGLAGGLINEQFF	TGTGCCAGCAGCTTATATGGTCTAGCGGGAGGTCTGATCAATGAGCAGTTCTTC
-	TRBV19	-	14	TRBJ1-1	CASSTYPGFTEAFF	TGTGCCAGTAGCACCTACCCAGGGTTCACTGAAGCTTTCTTT
-	TRBV27	-	12	TRBJ2-2	CASSLLTGELFF	TGTGCCAGCAGTTTACTGACCGGGGAGCTGTTTTTT
TRBD2	TRBV7-3	-	13	TRBJ2-1	CASSPWRESEQFF	TGTGCCAGCAGCCCGTGGCGGGAGAGTGAGCAGTTCTTC
TRBD1	TRBV6-1	-	13	TRBJ1-1	CASRDTGDTEAFF	TGTGCCAGCAGAGACACAGGGGACACTGAAGCTTTCTTT
TRBD2	TRBV7-2	-	12	TRBJ2-1	CASSLATGGRFF	TGTGCCAGCAGCTTAGCTACGGGGGGACGGTTCTTC
-	TRBV10-3	-	14	TRBJ1-4	CAISEFGVGEKLFF	TGTGCCATCAGTGAGTTCGGTGTAGGTGAAAAACTGTTTTTT
-	TRBV11-2	few	12	TRBJ1-2	CASSLVNYGYTF	TGTGCCAGCAGCCTAGTCAACTATGGCTACACCTTC
-	TRBV5-6	-	16	TRBJ2-3	CASSRKLGGFGGTQYF	TGTGCCAGCAGCCGGAAGCTGGGGGGATTTGGTGGTACGCAGTATTTT
TRBD2	TRBV6-5	-	16	TRBJ2-3	CASSYLAGGQGNTQYF	TGTGCCAGCAGTTACTTAGCGGGGGGGCAAGGTAATACGCAGTATTTT
-	TRBV28	-	13	TRBJ1-5	CASTTQGPWAQHF	TGTGCCAGCACAACTCAGGGGCCTTGGGCGCAGCATTTT
TRBD1	TRBV11-3	-	15	TRBJ2-1	CASSLGQGLYNEQFF	TGTGCCAGCAGCTTGGGACAGGGCTTATACAATGAGCAGTTCTTC
-	TRBV7-2	-	13	TRBJ2-3	CASSRSGADTQYF	TGTGCCAGCAGCCGATCGGGGGCGGATACGCAGTATTTT
-	TRBV5-1	-	13	TRBJ2-3	CASAWTESDTQYF	TGCGCCAGCGCCTGGACAGAGTCCGATACGCAGTATTTT
-	TRBV5-4	few	14	TRBJ1-1	CASSLYRDGTEAFF	TGTGCCAGCAGCTTGTACAGGGACGGCACTGAAGCTTTCTTT
-	TRBV4-2	-	16	TRBJ1-4	CASSQSGRGGNEKLFF	TGTGCCAGCAGCCAATCGGGCAGGGGTGGCAATGAAAAACTGTTTTTT
TRBD1	TRBV29-1	-	14	TRBJ1-3	CSATGGTSGNTIYF	TGCAGCGCTACAGGGGGAACATCTGGAAACACCATATATTTT
-	TRBV27	once	13	TRBJ2-3	CASQRPGTDTQYF	TGTGCCAGCCAGAGGCCAGGCACAGATACGCAGTATTTT
-	TRBV18	-	14	TRBJ2-1	CASSLSLGANEQFF	TGTGCCAGCTCCTTGTCGCTGGGGGCCAATGAGCAGTTCTTC
TRBD2	TRBV6-4	few	14	TRBJ2-3	CASRKAGLTDTQYF	TGTGCCAGCAGGAAAGCGGGGCTCACAGATACGCAGTATTTT